A few counts support the clone carrying this T cell receptor beta chain. Its target is unknown. The PCR was carried out with 60 Vbeta primers and 13 Jbeta primers. TCRdb's table, derived via immunoSEQ multiplex PCR, lists solely in-frame clones and lacks some. The table has about 110,000 clones, 82% seen once. The data originate from a study of cytomegalovirus exposure and HLA in healthy donors. General observations from the study: TCR beta V- and J-gene trimming, according to a later analysis, was linked to a missense DCLRE1C variant. Despite most TCR sequences being rare, some public TCRs occurred in many donors.

After removal of 3 bases from V and 7 bases from J, the junction contained 7 bases not matched to a gene. Germline-derived CDR1 and CDR2 are LGHNA and YNFKEQ. CDR3 length equals 14 residues. The V call is TRBV4-2, the J call TRBJ1-1; TRBD1 agrees at 8 bases. Sequencing was performed on PBMCs. The clonotype originates from a woman aged 18-30 years in good health and CMV-seronegative. Here the CDR3 reads CASSQDRVSGEAFF. The CDR3 bases are TGTGCCAGCAGCCAGGACAGGGTATCAGGTGAAGCTTTCTTT.